Sequencing of this TCR beta chain was carried out in a study of T cells after posttransplantation cyclophosphamide. Study-wide points: TRB overlap between skin or GI tissue T cells and blood was limited. Recipient CMV seropositivity and CMV reactivation strongly tracked TRB clonality. Donor CD8+ memory clones often dominated recipient blood repertoires at later times.

Cyclophosphamide on days +3 and +4 followed busulfan-fludarabine conditioning and a marrow graft. Sequencing used immunoSEQ multiplex PCR; TCRdb keeps in-frame clones, though not all of them. The data contain thousands of clones, 82% of them seen just once; the ten biggest clones take up about 3.1%. A note on this clone: Its antigen is still unknown.

CDR1 is LGHNA, CDR2 YNFKEQ, per germline. Losses at the gene ends were 1 base for V and 0 bases for J; bases not matched to a gene: 6. This CDR3 contains 17 residues. Material: CD4+ T cells sorted from blood, obtained around 370 days after allogeneic stem cell transplant with posttransplant cyclophosphamide. The chain joins TRBV4-2 to TRBJ2-7; 10 positions match TRBD2. The clonotype comes from a male patient in his 50s who received an allogeneic stem cell transplant from a related donor and was CMV-positive. A share of the T cells may be of graft donor origin. The CDR3 sequence: CASSQVGTSDSSYEQYF. The CDR3 nucleotides read TGTGCCAGCAGCCAAGTTGGGACTAGCGACAGCTCCTACGAGCAGTACTTC.